The T cell receptor beta chain under discussion was sequenced for a study of T cells in Graves' hyperthyroidism and ophthalmopathy. On the study more broadly: Blood was drawn when the patient was first diagnosed and still untreated.

At least 3 on the Clinical Activity Score was recorded for ophthalmopathy patients, who also had NOSPECS grade at least 4 and duration under 3 months. Clinical symptoms, serum thyroxine, TRAb, thyroid ultrasound and orbital computed tomography established diagnosis. RNA transcripts provided the source from which TCR beta CDR3 regions were amplified. HTBI primers were used for first-round RT-PCR of the TCR CDR3. TCRdb reanalysed the multiplex PCR reads using MiXCR and keeps one entry per CDR3 protein. This table has 560,000 or so distinct CDR3 sequences, roughly 21% appearing once. CDR1 is MDHEN, CDR2 SYDVKM, per germline. This CDR3 is 13 amino acids long. The V gene lost 4 bases and the J gene lost 5 bases, with 8 bases spanning the gap.

The sequenced sample was blood. The J gene is TRBJ1-4, the V gene TRBV28, with D perhaps matching TRBD1 (5 bases). The receptor was isolated from a man between 40 and 49 years old with Graves' ophthalmopathy. CDR3 loop: CASSWWGNEKLFF. The CDR3 region has the DNA TGTGCCAGCAGTTGGTGGGGCAATGAAAAACTGTTTTTT.